This T cell receptor beta chain was recorded in a study of blood T cell repertoires in COVID-19. Overall study: Samples representing acute and convalescent COVID-19 were sourced from the United States, Italy and Spain. The cDNA or gDNA used as material had been derived from T cells, B-cell-depleted T cells, or PBMCs.

Per the study methods: It was from reference gene primer amplification that nucleated cell counts were estimated. TCRdb's table, derived via immunoSEQ multiplex PCR, lists solely in-frame clones and lacks some. That table furnishes V, J and clone size, whereas the DNA furnished D and trimming. Altogether 150,000 to 200,000 clones are present, around 80% being singletons, with the ten largest covering under 15%. The CDR3 loop spans 17 amino acids. Germline assignment: CDR1 SEHNR and CDR2 FQNEAQ (reference sequence). V was clipped by 0 bases and J by 2 bases, with 13 bases between them. Sequenced sample: peripheral blood. J is TRBJ2-2 and V is TRBV7-9; perhaps TRBD1 as D (7 bases). This receptor was identified in a man in his thirties or forties with active or convalescent COVID-19. In nucleotides, the CDR3 is TGTGCCAGCAGCTTAGCCAGACAGGGAGGAAACACCGGGGAGCTGTTTTTT. It is translated as CASSLARQGGNTGELFF.